The clone carrying this T cell receptor (beta chain) was recorded at least ten times. Profiled with immunoSEQ multiplex PCR; TCRdb holds only in-frame clones, not every one. Found here are more than 10,000 clones, no singletons; the ten largest cover 25% to 30%. The data were taken from a study of T cells after posttransplantation cyclophosphamide. CDR3 length equals 16 residues. Germline CDR1 is SGHVS and CDR2 is FNYEAQ. Trimming cost V 0 bases and J 2 bases, with 8 bases left between them. Treatment was busulfan-fludarabine conditioning, a marrow graft, and cyclophosphamide on days +3 and +4. Sequenced here: PBMCs, sampled after allogeneic stem cell transplant with posttransplant cyclophosphamide. This chain links TRBV7-6 with TRBJ2-6; no firm D call. The sequence was collected from a female patient aged 40-50 years who received an allogeneic stem cell transplant from an unrelated donor, was CMV-positive, and had acute GVHD only. T cells may partly derive from the graft donor. The chain's CDR3 is CASSLASGAGANVLTF. The CDR3, as DNA: TGTGCCAGCAGCTTAGCGTCCGGAGCTGGGGCCAACGTCCTGACTTTC.